This is a list of T cell receptor beta chains from one sample in a study of shared clonotypes between healthy human individuals. The repertoire was sequenced with immunoSEQ multiplex PCR; TCRdb's copy has only in-frame clones and lacks some. This table holds about 580,000 clones, roughly 98% found once. The sequencing input was naive CD8+ T cells sorted from blood. Receptors were obtained from a man under 40 in good health. CDR3s include the opening cysteine and the closing phenylalanine or tryptophan. The D gene is left open where the match is weak. Size is omitted from some rows. Given values are once, few, many or a class for expanded clones.

v_call	j_call	clone_size	d_call	cdr3_aa	cdr3_nt
TRBV7-2	TRBJ1-1	.	.	CASSKTGVNTEAFF	TGTGCCAGCAGCAAAACGGGCGTGAACACTGAAGCTTTCTTT
TRBV28	TRBJ2-1	.	TRBD1	CASSSPNRGNEQFF	TGTGCCAGCAGTTCACCAAACAGGGGTAATGAGCAGTTCTTC
TRBV27	TRBJ1-5	once	TRBD1	CASSSLLGQGMVQPQHF	TGTGCCAGCAGTTCCTTACTAGGACAGGGGATGGTTCAGCCCCAGCATTTT
TRBV28	TRBJ2-5	.	TRBD2	CASISGSRQETQYF	TGTGCCAGCATAAGCGGGAGTCGTCAAGAGACCCAGTACTTC
TRBV27	TRBJ1-1	.	.	CASSLVGYTEAFF	TGTGCCAGCAGTTTAGTTGGGTACACTGAAGCTTTCTTT
TRBV28	TRBJ1-2	.	TRBD1	CASKGARLYTF	TGTGCCAGCAAGGGGGCGCGTCTCTACACCTTC
TRBV7-9	TRBJ2-7	.	TRBD2	CASSRSGASSSGSYEQYF	TGTGCCAGCAGCCGATCCGGGGCCTCTAGCAGCGGGAGCTACGAGCAGTACTTC
TRBV28	TRBJ2-7	once	.	CASNPAREYYEQYF	TGTGCCAGCAATCCGGCCCGGGAGTACTACGAGCAGTACTTC
TRBV5-1	TRBJ2-1	.	.	CASSFRGNEQFF	TGCGCCAGCAGCTTTAGGGGGAATGAGCAGTTCTTC
TRBV10-1	TRBJ2-7	.	TRBD1	CASSDRTGAYEQYF	TGCGCCAGCAGTGACCGGACAGGGGCATACGAGCAGTACTTC
TRBV11-2	TRBJ2-3	.	.	CASSLIARSTDTQYF	TGTGCCAGCAGCTTAATTGCGCGGTCCACAGATACGCAGTATTTT
TRBV7-9	TRBJ2-7	.	.	CASSSTLSGVSPHEQYF	TGTGCCAGCAGCTCGACCCTCTCGGGAGTATCCCCTCACGAGCAGTACTTC
TRBV19	TRBJ2-7	.	TRBD2	CASSGWEGEGYEQYF	TGTGCCAGTAGTGGCTGGGAGGGCGAAGGCTACGAGCAGTACTTC
TRBV4-1	TRBJ2-1	.	.	CASSQGEAAGNEQFF	TGCGCCAGCAGCCAAGGGGAGGCCGCCGGCAATGAGCAGTTCTTC
TRBV7-2	TRBJ2-3	.	TRBD1	CASSNRQGVGDTQYF	TGTGCCAGCAGCAACCGACAGGGAGTCGGAGATACGCAGTATTTT
TRBV11-1	TRBJ2-3	.	.	CASSPGVEARRIDTQYF	TGTGCCAGCAGCCCCGGAGTTGAGGCTAGAAGGATAGATACGCAGTATTTT
TRBV5-6	TRBJ2-3	.	.	CASSFGGSTDTQYF	TGTGCCAGCAGCTTTGGTGGTTCCACAGATACGCAGTATTTT
TRBV11-2	TRBJ2-7	.	.	CASSLVFLGDGYEQYF	TGTGCCAGCAGCTTAGTTTTTCTGGGGGACGGCTACGAGCAGTACTTC
TRBV7-2	TRBJ2-5	.	TRBD1	CASSSTGTGEETQYF	TGTGCCAGCAGCTCAACCGGGACAGGGGAAGAGACCCAGTACTTC
TRBV19	TRBJ2-5	.	TRBD1	CASSMTGGSETQYF	TGTGCCAGTAGTATGACAGGGGGGTCAGAGACCCAGTACTTC
TRBV29-1	TRBJ1-1	.	.	CSVVYGNTEAFF	TGCAGCGTTGTATACGGGAACACTGAAGCTTTCTTT
TRBV7-2	TRBJ2-1	.	.	CASSFRTYNEQFF	TGTGCCAGCAGCTTTCGGACCTACAATGAGCAGTTCTTC
TRBV13	TRBJ2-7	.	TRBD1	CASSSGQGPAYEQYF	TGTGCCAGCAGCTCCGGACAGGGTCCAGCCTACGAGCAGTACTTC
TRBV6-5	TRBJ1-3	.	.	CASSLDSSSGNTIYF	TGTGCCAGCAGCCTCGACAGTTCTTCTGGAAACACCATATATTTT
TRBV30	TRBJ2-1	.	.	CAWSKLGTYNEQFF	TGTGCCTGGAGTAAGCTGGGGACTTACAATGAGCAGTTCTTC
TRBV7-2	TRBJ2-1	.	.	CASSYAGHRLGNEQFF	TGTGCCAGCAGCTACGCCGGACATCGGTTGGGCAATGAGCAGTTCTTC
TRBV28	TRBJ2-7	.	.	CASSPPRRQNEQYF	TGTGCCAGCAGTCCACCCCGTAGACAGAACGAGCAGTACTTC
TRBV28	TRBJ1-5	.	.	CASSSWFVAQHF	TGTGCCAGCAGTTCTTGGTTTGTAGCCCAGCATTTT
TRBV7-9	TRBJ1-5	.	.	CASTEGGFGQPQHF	TGTGCCAGCACCGAAGGGGGGTTTGGACAGCCCCAGCATTTT
TRBV29-1	TRBJ2-3	.	.	CSVVLRTDTQYF	TGCAGCGTTGTCTTGCGCACAGATACGCAGTATTTT
TRBV29-1	TRBJ2-7	.	TRBD1	CSSTAGQGVEQYF	TGCAGCTCCACGGCTGGACAGGGAGTCGAGCAGTACTTC
TRBV27	TRBJ2-1	.	.	CASSFGGNEQFF	TGTGCCAGCAGTTTTGGCGGTAATGAGCAGTTCTTC
TRBV9	TRBJ2-3	.	.	CASSEGADTQYF	TGTGCCAGCAGCGAGGGGGCAGATACGCAGTATTTT
TRBV29-1	TRBJ2-7	.	.	CSVEFQGSSYEQYF	TGCAGCGTTGAATTCCAGGGTAGCTCCTACGAGCAGTACTTC
TRBV11-2	TRBJ2-7	.	.	CASSLSRDHYEQYF	TGTGCCAGCAGCTTGTCGCGGGACCACTACGAGCAGTACTTC
TRBV28	TRBJ2-5	.	TRBD1	CASSPTGEPQETQYF	TGTGCCAGCAGTCCGACAGGGGAGCCGCAAGAGACCCAGTACTTC
TRBV6-4	TRBJ2-1	.	.	CASSGKGSVSYNEQFF	TGTGCCAGCAGCGGTAAGGGCTCGGTGTCCTACAATGAGCAGTTCTTC
TRBV11-2	TRBJ1-4	.	.	CASSLGTGGINEKLFF	TGTGCCAGCAGCTTAGGAACCGGGGGGATCAATGAAAAACTGTTTTTT
TRBV7-6	TRBJ1-1	.	.	CASSLGPDALLEAFF	TGTGCCAGCAGCTTAGGTCCAGACGCGCTCCTTGAAGCTTTCTTT
TRBV11-2	TRBJ2-7	.	.	CASSPPPGTPGRYEQYF	TGTGCCAGCAGCCCCCCCCCAGGGACCCCAGGGAGGTACGAGCAGTACTTC
TRBV29-1	TRBJ1-1	.	.	CSVEGGTGLMNTEAFF	TGCAGCGTTGAAGGGGGGACGGGGCTGATGAACACTGAAGCTTTCTTT
TRBV4-1	TRBJ1-1	.	.	CASSQDRDTRFMNTEAFF	TGCGCCAGCAGCCAAGATCGAGACACGCGTTTCATGAACACTGAAGCTTTCTTT
TRBV30	TRBJ1-1	.	.	CAWGSDSEPGPEAFF	TGTGCCTGGGGGTCGGATTCAGAACCTGGACCTGAAGCTTTCTTT
TRBV7-9	TRBJ1-2	.	TRBD1	CASSSPGQGNYGYTF	TGTGCCAGCAGCTCTCCGGGACAGGGGAACTATGGCTACACCTTC